This is a list of T cell receptor beta chains from one sample in a study of CD4 T cells in relation to SARS-CoV-2 and coronaviruses. These TCRs' antigens remain unknown. Sequencing was performed with immunoSEQ multiplex PCR; in TCRdb, only in-frame clones are kept and a portion is missing. The sample has some 22,000 clones, roughly 74% seen once. The sequencing input was CD4+ T cells from PBMCs, cultured in vitro. These receptors all come from a human donor in good health. The CDR3 runs from the conserved cysteine through the conserved F or W. D genes are given only for firm matches. Size tells how often a clone was seen (once, few, many) or the class of an expanded clone, and some rows leave it out.

NA	TRBV3-1/TRBV3-2	TRBJ2-5	NA	TGTGCCAGCAGTCAACGTCAAGAGACCCAGTACTTC	CASSQRQETQYF
NA	TRBV3-1/TRBV3-2	TRBJ1-2	NA	TGTGCCAGCAGCCATACCGGGTCCTACACCTTC	CASSHTGSYTF
NA	TRBV12-5	TRBJ1-4	NA	TGTGCTAGTGGGACGGCGGGTAATGAAAAACTGTTTTTT	CASGTAGNEKLFF
TRBD2	TRBV6-1	TRBJ2-1	NA	TGTGCCAGCAGTGAACGGACTAGCGGGCTATGGGGGGAGCAGTTCTTC	CASSERTSGLWGEQFF
NA	TRBV18	TRBJ2-1	NA	TGTGCCAGCTCACCAGAGCAGGGCTCCTCCAATGAGCAGTTCTTC	CASSPEQGSSNEQFF
NA	TRBV11-2	TRBJ2-7	NA	TGTGCCAGCAGCTTAGTCTACTCGGGCGGATCCTACGAGCAGTACTTC	CASSLVYSGGSYEQYF
NA	TRBV7-6	TRBJ1-1	NA	TGTGCCAGCAGCCTCCCAGAACGGGGCCCTAGGTGGGAGAACACTGAAGCTTTCTTT	CASSLPERGPRWENTEAFF
NA	TRBV18	TRBJ2-1	NA	TGTGCCAGCTCACCACCCAGCGGAGCAACCTACAATGAGCAGTTCTTC	CASSPPSGATYNEQFF
NA	TRBV24-1	TRBJ1-1	NA	TGTGCCACCAGATCACGAGGAAACACTGAAGCTTTCTTT	CATRSRGNTEAFF
TRBD1	TRBV29-1	TRBJ2-3	few	TGCAGCGTCGTGGGACAGGGTAGAACAGATACGCAGTATTTT	CSVVGQGRTDTQYF
TRBD1	TRBV2	TRBJ2-7	once	TGTGCCAGCCTCCGGGACAGGCCTACCGAGCAGTACTTC	CASLRDRPTEQYF
NA	TRBV9	TRBJ2-5	NA	TGTGCCAGCAGCGTAGGTCCAGGGCAAGAGACCCAGTACTTC	CASSVGPGQETQYF
TRBD2	TRBV3-1/TRBV3-2	TRBJ2-5	NA	TGTGCCAGCAGCCAAGGACTAGCGGGCGCGGAGACCCAGTACTTC	CASSQGLAGAETQYF
NA	TRBV7-8	TRBJ2-7	NA	TGTGCCAGCAGCGAAGGACAGCTACTCTACGAGCAGTACTTC	CASSEGQLLYEQYF
NA	TRBV5-1	TRBJ2-3	NA	TGCGCCAGCAGCTTAGCAGGCGCAGATACGCAGTATTTT	CASSLAGADTQYF
NA	TRBV27	TRBJ2-7	NA	TGTGCCAGCAGTTTATATAGCGGCGACGAGCAGTACTTC	CASSLYSGDEQYF
TRBD1	TRBV18	TRBJ1-2	NA	TGTGCCAGCTCCCCCGGGACAGGGGGTTCAGGTGGCTACACCTTC	CASSPGTGGSGGYTF
NA	TRBV2	TRBJ2-7	NA	TGTGCCAGCAGTGAAGTATGGGAAGGCTACGAGCAGTACTTC	CASSEVWEGYEQYF
TRBD1	TRBV18	TRBJ1-1	medium-sized	TGTGCCAGCTCACCTAAGACAGGGGGCTGGAACACTGAAGCTTTCTTT	CASSPKTGGWNTEAFF
NA	TRBV14	TRBJ2-1	NA	TGTGCCAGCAGCCAAGATCTCGCTAGCTATGAGCAGTTCTTC	CASSQDLASYEQFF
TRBD1	TRBV19	TRBJ2-2	NA	TGTGCCAGCCGGACAGGTACCACCGGGGAGCTGTTTTTT	CASRTGTTGELFF
NA	TRBV20-1	TRBJ2-1	NA	TGCAGTGCTAGTCGCACTAGCAATGAGCAGTTCTTC	CSASRTSNEQFF
TRBD2	TRBV20-1	TRBJ2-1	NA	TGCAGTGCTAGTATAGCGGGAGGGCGCAGCTCCTACAATGAGCAGTTCTTC	CSASIAGGRSSYNEQFF
TRBD2	TRBV2	TRBJ2-3	NA	TGTGCCAGCACGGTGCGCGGGAGCGGCACAGATACGCAGTATTTT	CASTVRGSGTDTQYF
NA	TRBV5-6	TRBJ1-1	NA	TGTGCCAGCAGCTTGGCGTCCTCCGCGGGTTTCTTT	CASSLASSAGFF
NA	TRBV9	TRBJ2-1	NA	TGTGCCAGCAGCGTTTCAGAGGGCTGGGAGCAGTTCTTC	CASSVSEGWEQFF
TRBD1	TRBV6-5	TRBJ1-2	NA	TGTGCCAGCAGTTACGACAGGGATGGCTATGGCTACACCTTC	CASSYDRDGYGYTF
NA	TRBV5-1	TRBJ2-5	NA	TGCGCCAGCAGCTTGAGTGGAGTAGGGGGTCAAGAGACCCAGTACTTC	CASSLSGVGGQETQYF
NA	TRBV5-4	TRBJ2-7	once	TGTGCCAGCAGCGTGGACGGCTACGAGCAGTACTTC	CASSVDGYEQYF
TRBD1	TRBV18	TRBJ1-6	few	TGTGCCAGCTCACCCTTCGGACAGGGGGCGAATTCACCCCTCCACTTT	CASSPFGQGANSPLHF
NA	TRBV3-1/TRBV3-2	TRBJ1-2	NA	TGTGCCAGCAGCCAGCCTTCGACCCTACCGGGGAGTGGCTACACCTTC	CASSQPSTLPGSGYTF
NA	TRBV11-2	TRBJ2-1	NA	TGTGCCAGCAGCCCAAGGAGTTCCAGGACAAATGAGCAGTTCTTC	CASSPRSSRTNEQFF
NA	TRBV5-1	TRBJ1-2	NA	TGCGCCAGCAGCTTGGCAGGGTTGGAATTGGGCTACACCTTC	CASSLAGLELGYTF
NA	TRBV18	TRBJ1-1	NA	TGTGCCAGCTCACCAGGTAGGGACACTGAAGCTTTCTTT	CASSPGRDTEAFF
NA	TRBV6-5	TRBJ2-2	NA	TGTGCCAGCACGACGGCCGGGGAGCTGTTTTTT	CASTTAGELFF
NA	TRBV19	TRBJ1-2	NA	TGTGCCAGTAGTACCCAGGGTTTTGGCTATGGCTACACCTTC	CASSTQGFGYGYTF
TRBD2	TRBV19	TRBJ2-5	once	TGTGCCAGTAGTGGGGGACTAGCTCAAGAGACCCAGTACTTC	CASSGGLAQETQYF
TRBD1	TRBV6-1	TRBJ2-3	NA	TGTGCCAGCAGTGATATGACAGGGAGCACAGATACGCAGTATTTT	CASSDMTGSTDTQYF
TRBD1	TRBV6-5	TRBJ2-7	NA	TGTGCCAGCAGGCGACAGGGAGTGGGGGAGCAGTACTTC	CASRRQGVGEQYF
NA	TRBV24-1	TRBJ2-7	NA	TGTGCCACCAGTCCATCCGACCCGAAGGGGCCCTACGAGCAGTACTTC	CATSPSDPKGPYEQYF